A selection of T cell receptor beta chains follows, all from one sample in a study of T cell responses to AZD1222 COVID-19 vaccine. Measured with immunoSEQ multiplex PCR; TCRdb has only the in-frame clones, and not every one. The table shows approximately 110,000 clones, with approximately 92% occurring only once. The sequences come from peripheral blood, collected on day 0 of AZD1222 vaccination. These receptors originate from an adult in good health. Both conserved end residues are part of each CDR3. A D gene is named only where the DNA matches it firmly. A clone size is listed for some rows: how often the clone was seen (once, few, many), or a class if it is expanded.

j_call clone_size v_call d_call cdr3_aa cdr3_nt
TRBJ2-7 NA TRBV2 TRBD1 CASSRQGVGEQYF TGTGCCAGCAGTCGACAGGGGGTAGGCGAGCAGTACTTC
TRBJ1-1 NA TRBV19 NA CASSITGGAENTEAFF TGTGCCAGTAGTATCACGGGGGGCGCGGAGAACACTGAAGCTTTCTTT
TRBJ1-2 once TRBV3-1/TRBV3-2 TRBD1 CASSQVTGGYGYTF TGTGCCAGCAGCCAAGTCACAGGGGGGTATGGCTACACCTTC
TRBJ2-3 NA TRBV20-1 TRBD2 CSASISGSVATQYF TGCAGTGCTAGTATTAGCGGGAGCGTGGCTACGCAGTATTTT
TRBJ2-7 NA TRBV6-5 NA CASSYSRGSYEQYF TGTGCCAGCAGTTACTCGAGAGGCTCCTACGAGCAGTACTTC
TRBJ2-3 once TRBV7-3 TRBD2 CASSDRSGGAGDTQYF TGTGCCAGCAGTGACCGCAGCGGGGGGGCAGGAGATACGCAGTATTTT
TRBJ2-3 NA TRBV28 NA CASSLADTQYF TGTGCCAGCAGTTTGGCAGATACGCAGTATTTT
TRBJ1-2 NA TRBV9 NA CASRSWGRGGYTF TGTGCCAGCAGGTCCTGGGGCCGGGGTGGCTACACCTTC
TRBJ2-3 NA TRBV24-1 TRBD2 CATSEAGPADTQYF TGTGCCACCAGTGAAGCGGGACCGGCAGATACGCAGTATTTT
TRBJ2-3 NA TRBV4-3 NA CASSQGSGLTDTQYF TGCGCCAGCAGCCAAGGGTCAGGTCTCACAGATACGCAGTATTTT
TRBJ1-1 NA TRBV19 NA CASSMTLAGGTEAFF TGTGCCAGTAGTATGACGCTTGCAGGAGGCACTGAAGCTTTCTTT
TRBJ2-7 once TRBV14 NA CASSQSNWQYF TGTGCCAGCAGCCAAAGTAACTGGCAGTACTTC
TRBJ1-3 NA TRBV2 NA CASSAEGLDTIYF TGTGCCAGCAGCGCCGAGGGGCTAGACACCATATATTTT
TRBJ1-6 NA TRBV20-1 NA CSAIDSLNSPLHF TGCAGTGCTATTGACAGCCTTAATTCACCCCTCCACTTT
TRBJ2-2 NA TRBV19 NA CASTRNRAGELFF TGTGCCAGTACCAGAAACAGGGCCGGGGAGCTGTTTTTT
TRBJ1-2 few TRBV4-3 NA CASSQFLGILNGYTF TGCGCCAGCAGCCAATTTCTAGGAATCCTGAACGGCTACACCTTC
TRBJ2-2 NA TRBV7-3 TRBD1 CASGRTGDTGELFF TGTGCCAGCGGACGGACAGGGGACACCGGGGAGCTGTTTTTT
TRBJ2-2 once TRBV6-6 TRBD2 CASSRGGPNTGELFF TGTGCCAGCAGCCGCGGGGGTCCGAACACCGGGGAGCTGTTTTTT
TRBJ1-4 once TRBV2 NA CASSEAQTAANEKLFF TGTGCCAGCAGTGAAGCGCAAACAGCCGCTAATGAAAAACTGTTTTTT
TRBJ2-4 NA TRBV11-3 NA CASSLEEGNIQYF TGTGCCAGCAGCTTAGAAGAGGGAAACATTCAGTACTTC
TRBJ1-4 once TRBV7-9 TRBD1 CASSLQPGQGAEKLFF TGTGCCAGCAGCCTACAACCGGGACAGGGGGCCGAAAAACTGTTTTTT
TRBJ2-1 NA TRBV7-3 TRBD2 CASSLLAGPGDEQFF TGTGCCAGCAGCTTACTAGCGGGTCCAGGGGATGAGCAGTTCTTC
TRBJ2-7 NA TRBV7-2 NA CASSPGGGMINEQYF TGTGCCAGCAGCCCAGGAGGGGGGATGATAAACGAGCAGTACTTC
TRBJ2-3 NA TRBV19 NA CASSLATGPTDTQYF TGTGCCAGTAGCCTGGCGACAGGTCCCACAGATACGCAGTATTTT
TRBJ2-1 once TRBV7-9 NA CASSPAYNEQFF TGTGCCAGCAGCCCCGCCTACAATGAGCAGTTCTTC
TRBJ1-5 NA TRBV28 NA CASTTTNQPQHF TGTGCCAGCACAACCACAAATCAGCCCCAGCATTTT
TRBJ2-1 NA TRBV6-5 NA CASSSSTSGTYNEQFF NA
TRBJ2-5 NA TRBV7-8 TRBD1 CASSPTGGETQYF TGTGCCAGCAGCCCGACAGGGGGAGAGACCCAGTACTTC
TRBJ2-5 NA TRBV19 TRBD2 CASSIGRSGRPQETQYF TGTGCCAGTAGTATAGGTAGGAGCGGGAGGCCGCAAGAGACCCAGTACTTC
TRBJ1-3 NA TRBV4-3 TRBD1 CASSLKGAPGNTIYF TGCGCCAGCAGCCTAAAGGGGGCACCTGGAAACACCATATATTTT
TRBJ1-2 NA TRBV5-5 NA CASSLQENYGYTF TGTGCCAGCAGCTTACAGGAGAACTATGGCTACACCTTC
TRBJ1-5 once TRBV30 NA CAWSVGRANQPQHF TGTGCCTGGAGTGTGGGCAGGGCCAATCAGCCCCAGCATTTT